This TCR beta chain came from a study of blood T cells in healthy people across ages. This clonotype was seen more than once but under ten times. The CDR3 consists of 14 residues. CDR1 and CDR2 (germline): ENHRY, SYGVKD. The V gene end was trimmed by 11 bases and the J gene end by 2 bases; junction bases not matched to a gene: 10. Through a sample-barcoded 5' primer and a J-beta primer mix, a second PCR was run for roughly 7 to 12 cycles. Each CDR3 protein gets one entry after TCRdb re-called the 5' RACE reads with MiXCR. The sample carries some 1,800,000 distinct CDR3 sequences, approximately 40% recorded once.

This TCR came from a human donor in good health. The chain is built from TRBV10-3 and TRBJ2-3; 7 bases align to TRBD2. What was sequenced was blood. CDR3: CASSAGPPTDTQYF. Here the CDR3 DNA reads TGTGCCTCCTCAGCGGGACCCCCCACAGATACGCAGTATTTT.